This passage covers 9 T cell receptor beta chains from one sample sequenced in a study of cytomegalovirus exposure and HLA in healthy donors. Vbeta (60) and Jbeta (13) primers were used in the PCR. Data came from immunoSEQ multiplex PCR; TCRdb stores just in-frame clones and leaves some out. The table has about 140,000 clones, 78% seen once; the top ten hold roughly 2.9%. The sequencing input was PBMCs. The source is a female donor in good health and CMV-seronegative.

The genes are TRBV14 and TRBJ2-7; 9 bases agree with TRBD1. J lost 2 bases, V lost 5 bases, and 7 bases had no gene match. This CDR3 is built from 15 residues. Germline assignment: CDR1 SGHDN and CDR2 FVKESK. CDR3 protein: CASSLSDRGTYEQYF. CDR3 coding DNA: TGTGCCAGCAGCTTATCAGACAGGGGGACCTACGAGCAGTACTTC.

This sequence joins TRBV13 and TRBJ2-5; TRBD2 might be the D (5 bases). This CDR3 region has 14 residues. Germline V gives CDR1 PRHDT, CDR2 FYEKMQ (reference sequence). Between the trimmed V and J ends, which lost 5 bases and 0 bases, there was a span of 10 bases. The CDR3 reads CASSRRGNQETQYF. CDR3 coding DNA: TGTGCCAGCAGCCGACGGGGTAACCAAGAGACCCAGTACTTC.

This clone showed up just a few times. This chain joins TRBV27 and TRBJ2-5; 9 bases are shared with TRBD2. This CDR3 region has 15 residues. The ends lost 5 bases at V and 5 bases at J; junction bases unmatched: 9. Per germline, CDR1 MNHEY and CDR2 SMNVEV (reference sequence). CDR3: CASSTPGTSRETQYF. The CDR3 DNA sequence: TGTGCCAGCAGTACGCCCGGGACTAGCAGGGAGACCCAGTACTTC.

The chain employs TRBV6-5 and TRBJ2-7, with 9 bases aligning to TRBD1. Gene TRBJ2-5 matches the end of the DNA better, so the J call may be wrong. CDR3 length: 15 residues. The V gene's germline CDR1 is MNHEY and CDR2 SVGAGI. CDR3 loop: CASSLGQGFVETQYF. The CDR3 DNA reads as TGTGCCAGCAGTTTGGGACAGGGTTTTGTGGAGACCCAGTACTTC.

This clone came up once. The chain couples TRBV7-2 to TRBJ2-1; 11 bases match TRBD2. There are 14 residues in the CDR3. V lost 8 bases and J lost 1; bases outside the gene matches: 1. CDR1 SGHTA and CDR2 FQGNSA come from the germline V gene. CDR3 residues: CASASGGSYNEQFF. For the CDR3, the DNA is TGTGCCAGCGCTAGCGGGGGGTCCTACAATGAGCAGTTCTTC.

CDR3 sequence (DNA): TGTGCCAGCAGTTTAGAGCATCAAGGAGGCACTGAAGCTTTCTTT. Protein product: CASSLEHQGGTEAFF. The chain couples TRBV28 to TRBJ1-1; no firm D call. Germline V gene sequence: CDR1 MDHEN, CDR2 SYDVKM. V lost 2 bases and J lost 4, with 14 bases in between. This CDR3 is built from 15 residues. Full variable domain (remainder filled in from reference TRBV28 and TRBJ1-1): DVKVTQSSRYLVKRTGEKVFLECVQDMDHENMFWYRQDPGLGLRLIYFSYDVKMKEKGDIPEGYSVSREKKERFSLILESASTNQTSMYLCASSLEHQGGTEAFFGQGTRLTVV.

The chain has TRBV19 and TRBJ2-7; TRBD1 might be the D (6 bases). Germline CDR1 reads LNHDA; CDR2 reads SQIVND (reference sequence). The CDR3 length is 14 residues. The ends were cut back, 5 bases at V and 5 bases at J, with 16 bases in the middle. This CDR3 is CASSSRQARNEQYF. Written as DNA, the CDR3 is TGTGCCAGTAGTTCACGACAGGCAAGGAACGAGCAGTACTTC.

This chain links TRBV27 with TRBJ2-5; maybe TRBD1 (6 bases). Germline CDR1 MNHEY, CDR2 SMNVEV (reference sequence). V shed 5 bases and J shed 2 bases, with 12 bases lying between them. The CDR3 loop spans 14 amino acids. The CDR3 DNA reads as TGTGCCAGCAGTCACGACAGGATTCAAGAGACCCAGTACTTC. Amino acids: CASSHDRIQETQYF.

This sequence joins TRBV6-1 and TRBJ1-5, with 9 bases aligning to TRBD1. The V gene's germline CDR1 is MNHNS and CDR2 SASEGT. The V gene end was trimmed by 8 bases and the J gene end by 6 bases; junction bases not matched to a gene: 8. This CDR3 has 14 residues. The CDR3 spells CASRWDRAGQPQHF. Here the CDR3 DNA reads TGTGCCAGCCGTTGGGACAGGGCAGGTCAGCCCCAGCATTTT.